This T cell receptor (beta chain) appears in the sequencing data of a study of OX40 agonist ivuxolimab in advanced cancers. Study at large: Aged about 20 to 85 with a mean of roughly 63 years, they were 82.7% male.

This table comes from immunoSEQ multiplex PCR, and its TCRdb copy is limited to in-frame clones, with some not included. The data contain 78,000 or so clones, around nine tenths of them seen just once; the ten biggest clones take up under 0.75%. With 6 bases removed from V and 2 bases from J, the gap between germline ends came to 26 bases. Germline CDR1 reads MDHEN; CDR2 reads SYDVKM. CDR3 size: 19 residues. Study-wide findings and caveats: Clonal expansion by week 6 occurred in CD4+ and CD8+ blood T cells (at 0.1 to 3.0 mg/kg). Antigen specificity of clonally expanded peripheral T cells was not established.

The table lists this clone with a count of one. Its antigen is not identified. The TCR was taken from an adult with an advanced solid tumor such as melanoma, head and neck, liver or kidney cancer. This specimen was CD4+ or CD8+ T cells sorted from blood, taken in a trial of the OX40 agonist ivuxolimab. The chain uses TRBV28 and TRBJ1-5; D gene uncertain. The CDR3 protein is CASRRTNPSAGRGNQPQHF. The DNA of the CDR3 is TGTGCCAGCAGACGAACAAACCCTTCCGCGGGGAGAGGCAATCAGCCCCAGCATTTT.